This T cell receptor beta chain was documented in a study of graft-versus-host responses after intestinal transplantation. Study in general: Grafts were multivisceral, liver-intestinal, or isolated intestinal. Anti-thymocyte globulin served as induction for all recipients, who then took tacrolimus and steroids for about 3 years. Study results and caveats: The marrow of recipients harbored GvH clones, and ileum or blood showed some of them first. Some patients had graft-donor T cell macrochimerism. In their allografts, the ratios of graft-versus-host to host-versus-graft T cell clones were high.

CDR1 and CDR2 from the germline V gene are SGHRS and YFSETQ. Trimming shortened V by 0 bases and J by 4 bases, and 14 bases separated the two germline ends. The CDR3 consists of 16 residues. Only in-frame clones appear in the TCRdb table, and some are missing; sequencing was by immunoSEQ multiplex PCR. The sample has roughly 7,600 clones, 80% to 85% seen once. Processing was applied to graft tissue in order to liberate intraepithelial and lamina propria lymphocytes. As concerns this clone: Its antigen is undetermined.

Sequencing used ileum tissue, obtained about 130 days after transplant. The sequence came from a human patient who received an intestinal transplant, so some T cells may come from the graft donor. V gene TRBV5-1 combines with J gene TRBJ2-1; perhaps TRBD1 as D (6 bases). CDR3 bases: TGCGCCAGCAGCTTGGAAGACTTAGGGGGATACAATGAGCAGTTCTTC. Translating it yields CASSLEDLGGYNEQFF.